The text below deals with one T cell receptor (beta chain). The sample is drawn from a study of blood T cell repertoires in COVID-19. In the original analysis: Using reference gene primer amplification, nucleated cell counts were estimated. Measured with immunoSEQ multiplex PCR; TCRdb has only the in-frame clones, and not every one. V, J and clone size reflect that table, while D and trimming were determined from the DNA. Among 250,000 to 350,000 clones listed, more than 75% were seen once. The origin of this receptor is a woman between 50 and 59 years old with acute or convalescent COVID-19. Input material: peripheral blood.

The CDR3 DNA follows: TGTGCCAGCTCTCAAACTAGCGGGGAACAAGAGACCCAGTACTTC. Its translation: CASSQTSGEQETQYF. V and J are TRBV18 and TRBJ2-5, with 10 nucleotides matching TRBD2. Germline-derived CDR1 and CDR2 are KGHSH and LQKENI. The length of the CDR3 is 15 residues. The junction had 6 bases not matched to a gene; V was cut back by 6 bases and J by 2 bases.